Listed here are 22 T cell receptor beta chains from one sample, sequenced in a study of T cells in women clearing cervical HPV infection. Profiling relied on immunoSEQ multiplex PCR, and the TCRdb table lists in-frame clones only, not all of them. The specimen's table records some 40,000 clones. Sequencing used blood buffy coat. Every receptor here comes from a woman aged 18 to 75 with a cervical HPV16 infection that either progressed to CIN3+ or cleared (not recorded which).

The CDR3 here is CASSPGLNQPQHF. CDR3 DNA, as far as it was read: TGCGCCAGCAGCCCAGGGCTCAATCAGCCC. The chain couples TRBV5-1 to TRBJ1-5; perhaps TRBD1 as D (5 bases). The sequenced fragment ends 3 residues before the CDR3 boundary, so the rest is inferred from the germline J gene. The CDR3 is 13 residues long. V dropped 4 bases and J dropped 3 bases, with 8 bases sitting between them. CDR1 and CDR2 from the germline V gene are SGHRS and YFSETQ.

Comments on this clone: The read stops 3 residues short of the end of the CDR3; the missing end is completed from the germline J gene. The chain uses TRBV13 and TRBJ2-3, with 8 bases identical to TRBD2. Germline V lookup: CDR1 PRHDT, CDR2 FYEKMQ (reference sequence). Trimming took 4 bases from V and 2 from J; bases not matched to a gene: 5. The CDR3 length is 15 residues. CDR3 sequence reads: CASSSRGANTDTQYF. Incomplete CDR3 DNA: TGTGCCAGCAGCTCGCGGGGGGCGAACACAGATACG.

A remark on this clone: From the germline J gene comes the end of the CDR3, since the read stops 3 residues before it. The rearrangement joins TRBV12-3 or TRBV12-4 to TRBJ2-3; D gene unclear. The CDR3 consists of 12 residues. Deletions cut 6 bases from V and 0 bases from J, with 4 bases between. This CDR3 is CASSPSTDTQYF. The part of the CDR3 DNA that was read is TGTGCCAGCAGCCCTAGCACAGATACG.

Notes on this clone: Sequencing ends 3 residues short of the CDR3 end; the germline J gene provides the rest. The gene calls are TRBV20-1 and TRBJ2-7; 7 bases are a match to TRBD2. The CDR3 consists of 13 residues. Germline trimming cut 5 bases from V and 0 bases from J; bases unmatched to any gene: 4. In germline, CDR1 is DFQATT, CDR2 SNEGSKA (reference sequence). This chain's CDR3 is CSAPTSNSYEQYF. The CDR3 DNA, read in part, is TGCAGTGCTCCGACTAGCAACTCCTACGAG.

Details on this clone: The DNA ends 3 residues before the CDR3 does, and the rest of the CDR3 is filled in from the germline J gene. This sequence joins TRBV6-1 and TRBJ1-2; the D gene is possibly TRBD1 (6 bases). This CDR3 is 14 amino acids long. Trimming removed 2 bases from V and 7 bases from J, with 14 bases in between. Per germline, CDR1 MNHNS and CDR2 SASEGT. The CDR3 reads CASSETRGVGGYTF. The CDR3 bases that were read are TGTGCCAGCAGTGAAACCAGGGGAGTTGGTGGC.

Note on this clone: The read terminates 3 residues ahead of where the CDR3 ends, so the germline J gene completes it. The chain recombines TRBV20-1 with TRBJ2-2; D not resolved. The CDR3 consists of 13 residues. Germline V lookup: CDR1 DFQATT, CDR2 SNEGSKA (reference sequence). Trimming removed 3 bases from V and 5 bases from J, with 10 bases in between. CDR3 region: CSASQGGTGELFF. The CDR3 DNA, read in part, is TGCAGTGCTAGTCAAGGCGGTACCGGGGAG.

About this clone: Read data end 3 residues before the CDR3 end; the end is taken from the germline J gene. This rearrangement joins TRBV5-6 to TRBJ1-2, with D unclear. The V gene's germline CDR1 is SGHDT and CDR2 YYEEEE. V was pared by 0 bases and J by 4 bases, with 4 bases between. The CDR3 has 12 amino acids. The CDR3 DNA, read in part, is TGTGCCAGCAGCTTGGACGGCTATGGC. Amino acid sequence: CASSLDGYG. The whole CDR3 protein reads CASSLDGYGYTF.

A note on this clone: The read gets to within 3 residues of the CDR3 end, and the germline J gene fills in the rest. The chain uses TRBV19 and TRBJ1-5; 9 bases are shared with TRBD1. The CDR3 totals 15 residues. V was pared by 4 bases and J by 3 bases, with 4 bases of the junction left unmatched. Germline V gives CDR1 LNHDA, CDR2 SQIVND (reference sequence). The sequenced CDR3 bases are TGTGCCAGTAGTAAGGGACAGGGCCCCAATCAGCCC. Translation gives CASSKGQGPNQP. The CDR3 reads in full as CASSKGQGPNQPQHF.

A word on this clone: The CDR3 is cut off 3 residues early in the read; its end comes from the germline J gene. The chain recombines TRBV2 with TRBJ2-2; a weak D match, TRBD1 (5 bases). The ends were cut back, 2 bases at V and 6 bases at J, with 10 bases in the middle. The CDR3 extends over 14 amino acids. The germline gives CDR1 SNHLY, CDR2 FYNNEI. The CDR3 loop reads CASSEYVGAGELFF. Incomplete CDR3 DNA: TGTGCCAGCAGTGAATATGTAGGGGCCGGGGAG.

The chain's CDR3 is CASSSFPILNDYTF. The CDR3 DNA, read in part, is TGTGCCAGCTCAAGCTTCCCGATACTCAATGAC. This sequence joins TRBV18 and TRBJ1-2; no reliable D call. The read falls 3 residues short of the CDR3 end, and the missing part is taken from the germline J gene. CDR1 is KGHSH, CDR2 LQKENI, per germline. This CDR3 contains 14 residues.

Comments on this clone: The sequenced fragment ends 3 residues before the CDR3 boundary, so the rest is inferred from the germline J gene. V is TRBV29-1 and J is TRBJ2-6; no clear D. V was shortened by 7 bases and J by 0 bases, with 7 bases between the two germline ends. Per germline, CDR1 SQVTM and CDR2 ANQGSEA. The CDR3 spans 13 residues. The CDR3 bases that were read are TGCAGCGCCGGTAACTCTGGGGCCAACGTC. It translates to CSAGNSGANV. The whole CDR3 sequence reads CSAGNSGANVLTF.

Concerning this clone: The read falls 3 residues short of the CDR3 end, and the missing part is taken from the germline J gene. The chain is built from TRBV7-2 and TRBJ1-2; tentative D call: TRBD1 (5 bases). Looked up from germline, CDR1 is SGHTA and CDR2 is FQGNSA. The CDR3 contains 15 residues. CDR3 bases read: TGTGCCAGCAGCTTACAGGGTGGTAGCACAGATACC. As protein: CASSLQGGSTDT. The entire CDR3 reads CASSLQGGSTDTYTF. Drawing the rest from reference TRBV7-2 and TRBJ1-2, the complete variable domain is GAGVSQSPSNKVTEKGKDVELRCDPISGHTALYWYRQSLGQGLEFLIYFQGNSAPDKSGLPSDRFSAERTGGSVSTLTIQRTQQEDSAVYLCASSLQGGSTDTYTFGSGTRLTVV.

Of note for this clone: Sequencing ends 3 residues short of the CDR3 end; the germline J gene provides the rest. This sequence joins TRBV5-1 and TRBJ1-6, with 10 bases identical to TRBD1. This CDR3 is built from 15 residues. Germline CDR1 is SGHRS and CDR2 is YFSETQ. The V and J ends lost 3 bases and 7 bases, in that order; junction bases with no gene match: 4. CDR3 bases read: TGCGCCAGCAGCTCGACGACAGGGGGCAATTCACCC. The encoded protein is CASSSTTGGNSP. The full CDR3 sequence reads CASSSTTGGNSPLHF.

A word on this clone: The read gets to within 3 residues of the CDR3 end, and the germline J gene fills in the rest. The chain has TRBV6-1 and TRBJ1-2, with a weak D call TRBD1 (5 bases). Germline V lookup: CDR1 MNHNS, CDR2 SASEGT. This CDR3 has 14 amino acids. The CDR3 here is CASSAAGDGYDYTF. The sequenced CDR3 bases are TGTGCCAGCAGTGCGGCGGGGGATGGTTACGAC.

Turning to this clone: The read stops 3 residues short of the end of the CDR3; the missing end is completed from the germline J gene. The gene calls are TRBV10-3 and TRBJ2-7, with D possibly being TRBD1 (6 bases). The CDR3 has 14 amino acids. The V and J ends lost 4 bases and 2 bases respectively, with 12 bases between them. Looked up from germline, CDR1 is ENHRY and CDR2 is SYGVKD. The CDR3 is CAISGRGLTYEQYF. The sequenced part of the CDR3 DNA is TGTGCCATCAGTGGCAGGGGTTTGACCTACGAG.

A word on this clone: The read is 3 residues too short to cover the CDR3 end, so that end is filled in from the germline J gene. The gene calls are TRBV20-1 and TRBJ2-4; TRBD1 is a possible D gene (6 bases). The CDR3 is 14 residues long. V was cut by 0 bases and J by 6 bases, with 12 bases left in between. From germline, CDR1 is DFQATT and CDR2 SNEGSKA (reference sequence). This CDR3 is CSARDPTGGNIQYF. The part of the CDR3 DNA that was read is TGCAGTGCTAGAGATCCGACAGGAGGAAACATT.

As concerns this clone: Coverage ceases 3 residues before the CDR3 finishes, and the germline J gene fills in the end. The chain is built from TRBV7-9 and TRBJ2-1; TRBD2 aligns across 7 bases. Losses at the gene ends were 7 bases for V and 6 bases for J; bases not matched to a gene: 9. Germline V CDR1 and CDR2: SEHNR, FQNEAQ (reference sequence). CDR3 length: 14 residues. The chain's CDR3 is CASTPAGSFNEQFF. The DNA read from the CDR3 is TGTGCCAGCACCCCAGCGGGATCGTTCAATGAG. Supplemented by reference TRBV7-9 and TRBJ2-1, the full variable domain reads DTGVSQNPRHKITKRGQNVTFRCDPISEHNRLYWYRQTLGQGPEFLTYFQNEAQLEKSRLLSDRFSAERPKGSFSTLEIQRTEQGDSAMYLCASTPAGSFNEQFFGPGTRLTVL.

A note on this clone: The read comes to an end 3 residues before the CDR3 does, leaving the germline J gene to fill in the end. The chain links TRBV30 to TRBJ1-2; tentatively, D is TRBD1 (6 bases). Trimming pared 4 bases from V and 7 bases from J, leaving 13 bases between. CDR3 size: 12 residues. Germline assignment: CDR1 GTSNPN and CDR2 SVGIG (reference sequence). The CDR3 bases that were read are TGTGCCTGGAATCAGGGGCAGGTTGGC. Translation: CAWNQGQVG. The whole CDR3 region reads CAWNQGQVGYTF.

Worth noting for this clone: With the read ending 3 residues before the CDR3 end, the germline J gene is used to fill in that end. This chain joins TRBV7-3 and TRBJ2-1; D may be TRBD2 (5 bases). The V and J ends lost 6 bases and 9 bases respectively, with 15 bases between them. The CDR3 contains 13 residues. Germline CDR1 reads SGHTA; CDR2 reads FQGTGA. The sequenced CDR3 bases are TGTGCCAGCAGTTATGGAACGGCGGGTGAG. This sequence encodes CASSYGTAGE. The full CDR3 protein reads CASSYGTAGEQFF.

Comment on this clone: The DNA ends 3 residues before the CDR3 does, and the rest of the CDR3 is filled in from the germline J gene. V is TRBV30 and J is TRBJ1-1; D is ambiguous. CDR1 GTSNPN and CDR2 SVGIG come from the germline V gene (reference sequence). This CDR3 comprises 13 residues. V was pared by 5 bases and J by 0 bases, with 10 bases between. CDR3 residues: CAWERAVNTEAFF. The sequenced part of the CDR3 DNA is TGTGCCTGGGAGCGGGCCGTGAACACTGAA.

Note on this clone: The CDR3 is cut off 3 residues early in the read; its end comes from the germline J gene. The gene calls are TRBV2 and TRBJ2-3; tentatively, D is TRBD2 (6 bases). Trimming removed 5 bases from V and 5 bases from J, with 17 bases in between. The germline CDR1 and CDR2 sequences are SNHLY and FYNNEI. This CDR3 has 15 residues. CDR3 DNA, as far as it was read: TGTGCCAGCAGTTTGGGTCCCCGGGGAGGAGATACG. Protein sequence: CASSLGPRGGDT. The complete CDR3 reads CASSLGPRGGDTQYF. Complete variable domain (other parts from reference TRBV2 and TRBJ2-3): EPEVTQTPSHQVTQMGQEVILRCVPISNHLYFYWYRQILGQKVEFLVSFYNNEISEKSEIFDDQFSVERPDGSNFTLKIRSTKLEDSAMYFCASSLGPRGGDTQYFGPGTRLTVL.

As to this clone: The read ends 3 residues shy of where the CDR3 ends; the end is completed using the germline J gene. This chain connects TRBV7-3 to TRBJ1-1; perhaps TRBD1 as D (5 bases). This CDR3 spans 14 amino acids. The V gene lost 1 base and the J gene lost 5 bases, with 11 bases spanning the gap. The germline V gene encodes CDR1 SGHTA and CDR2 FQGTGA. CDR3 protein: CASSLRGVGTEAFF. Incomplete CDR3 DNA: TGTGCCAGCAGCTTAAGGGGGGTTGGAACTGAA.